This T cell receptor beta chain was recovered during a study of Ad26.COV2.S vaccination and SARS-CoV-2 variants. Study summary: Ad26.COV2.S was injected intramuscularly once or twice, 56 days apart.

The protocol was immunoSEQ multiplex PCR, while the TCRdb copy is restricted to in-frame clones and leaves out a portion. The table has roughly 400,000 clones, around 91% seen once. The sample holds a few counts of this clone. Regarding treatment: some 20 received Ad26.COV2.S at low or high dose, single or two shots; 5 received placebo; per-sample allocation not given. Samples came from day 63 after the first vaccine or placebo injection. The CDR3 has 16 amino acids. Trimming cost V 4 bases and J 0 bases, with 14 bases left between them. The germline V gene has CDR1 SGDLS and CDR2 YYNGEE. The sequenced sample was peripheral blood, obtained in a trial of Ad26.COV2.S vaccine versus placebo. The V gene is TRBV9, the J gene TRBJ1-3; possibly TRBD1 for D (5 bases). The clonotype comes from a person between 18 and 59 years old who received the Ad26.COV2.S COVID-19 vaccine or a placebo. CDR3 in amino acids: CASSRTTTASGNTIYF. In DNA form, the CDR3 reads TGTGCCAGCAGCCGTACAACGACAGCCTCTGGAAACACCATATATTTT.